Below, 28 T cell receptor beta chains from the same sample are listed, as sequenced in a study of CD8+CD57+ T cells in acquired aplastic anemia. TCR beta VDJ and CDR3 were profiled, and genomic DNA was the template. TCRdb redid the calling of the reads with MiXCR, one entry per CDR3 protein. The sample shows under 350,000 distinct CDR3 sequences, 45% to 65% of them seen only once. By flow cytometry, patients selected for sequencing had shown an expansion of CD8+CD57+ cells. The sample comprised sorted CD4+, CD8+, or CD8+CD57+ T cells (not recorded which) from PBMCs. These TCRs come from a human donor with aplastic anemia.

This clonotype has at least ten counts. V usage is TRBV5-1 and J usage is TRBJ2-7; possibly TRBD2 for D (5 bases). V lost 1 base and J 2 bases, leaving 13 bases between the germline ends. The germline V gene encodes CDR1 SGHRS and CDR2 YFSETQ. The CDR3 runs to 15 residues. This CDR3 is CASSLWGASTYEQYF. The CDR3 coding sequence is TGCGCCAGCAGCTTGTGGGGAGCTTCAACCTACGAGCAGTACTTC.

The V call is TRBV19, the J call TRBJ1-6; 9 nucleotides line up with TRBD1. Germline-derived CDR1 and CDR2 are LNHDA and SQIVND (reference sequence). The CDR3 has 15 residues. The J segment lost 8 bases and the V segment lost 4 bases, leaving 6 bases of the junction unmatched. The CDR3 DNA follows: TGTGCCAGTAGTAGTGTGGACAGGGGTTATTCACCCCTCCACTTT. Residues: CASSSVDRGYSPLHF.

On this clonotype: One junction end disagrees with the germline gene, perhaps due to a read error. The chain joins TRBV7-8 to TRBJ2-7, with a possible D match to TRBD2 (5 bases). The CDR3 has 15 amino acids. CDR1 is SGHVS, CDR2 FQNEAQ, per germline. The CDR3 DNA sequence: TGTGCCAGCAGCCCTCCGGGAAGGAAGTCCTCCGAGCAGTACTTC. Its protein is CASSPPGRKSSEQYF.

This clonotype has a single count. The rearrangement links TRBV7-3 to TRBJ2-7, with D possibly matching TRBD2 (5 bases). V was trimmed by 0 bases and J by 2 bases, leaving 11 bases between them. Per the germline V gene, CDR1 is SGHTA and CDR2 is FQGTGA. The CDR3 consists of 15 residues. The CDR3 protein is CASSLTPGSAYEQYF. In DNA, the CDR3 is TGTGCCAGCAGCTTAACGCCGGGGTCAGCCTACGAGCAGTACTTC. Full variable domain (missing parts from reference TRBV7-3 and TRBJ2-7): GAGVSQTPSNKVTEKGKYVELRCDPISGHTALYWYRQSLGQGPEFLIYFQGTGAADDSGLPNDRFFAVRPEGSVSTLKIQRTERGDSAVYLCASSLTPGSAYEQYFGPGTRLTVT.

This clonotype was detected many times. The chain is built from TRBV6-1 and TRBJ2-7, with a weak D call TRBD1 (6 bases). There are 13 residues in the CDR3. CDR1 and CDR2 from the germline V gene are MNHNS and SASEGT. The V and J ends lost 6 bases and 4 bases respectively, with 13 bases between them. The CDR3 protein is CASSILQGYEQYF. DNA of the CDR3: TGTGCCAGCAGCATTTTGCAGGGGTACGAGCAGTACTTC.

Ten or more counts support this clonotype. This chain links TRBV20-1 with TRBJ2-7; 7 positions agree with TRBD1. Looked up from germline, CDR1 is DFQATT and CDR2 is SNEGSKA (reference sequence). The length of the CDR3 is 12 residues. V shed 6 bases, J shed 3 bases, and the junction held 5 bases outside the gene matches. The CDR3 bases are TGCAGTGCGGCCGGACAGGACTACGAGCAGTACTTC. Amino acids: CSAAGQDYEQYF.

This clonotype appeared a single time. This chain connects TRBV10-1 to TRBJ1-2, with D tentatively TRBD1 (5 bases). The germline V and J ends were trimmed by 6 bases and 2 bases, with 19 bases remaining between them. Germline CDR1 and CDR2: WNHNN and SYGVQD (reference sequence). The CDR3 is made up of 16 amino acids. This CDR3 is CASSHTTVTENYGYTF. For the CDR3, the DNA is TGCGCCAGCAGCCATACTACCGTGACAGAGAACTATGGCTACACCTTC.

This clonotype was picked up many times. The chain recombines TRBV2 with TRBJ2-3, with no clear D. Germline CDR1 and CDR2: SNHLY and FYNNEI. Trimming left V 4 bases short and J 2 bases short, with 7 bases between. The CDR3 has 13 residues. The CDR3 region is CASSVEVTDTQYF. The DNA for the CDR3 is TGTGCCAGCAGTGTTGAGGTCACAGATACGCAGTATTTT. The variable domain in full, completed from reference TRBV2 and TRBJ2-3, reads EPEVTQTPSHQVTQMGQEVILRCVPISNHLYFYWYRQILGQKVEFLVSFYNNEISEKSEIFDDQFSVERPDGSNFTLKIRSTKLEDSAMYFCASSVEVTDTQYFGPGTRLTVL.

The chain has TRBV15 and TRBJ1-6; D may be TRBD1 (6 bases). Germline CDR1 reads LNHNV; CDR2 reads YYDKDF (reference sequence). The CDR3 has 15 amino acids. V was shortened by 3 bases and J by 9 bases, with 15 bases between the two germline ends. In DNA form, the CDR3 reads TGTGCCACCAGCAGCAGAGGGGGGGATAGTTCACCCCTCCACTTT. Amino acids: CATSSRGGDSSPLHF.

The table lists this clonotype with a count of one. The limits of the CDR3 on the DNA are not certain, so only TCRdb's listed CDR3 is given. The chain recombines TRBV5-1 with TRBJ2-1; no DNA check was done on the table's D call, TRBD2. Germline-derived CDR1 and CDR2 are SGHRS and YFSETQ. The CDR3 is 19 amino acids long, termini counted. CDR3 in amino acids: CASSFYICSASRRGKEQFF.

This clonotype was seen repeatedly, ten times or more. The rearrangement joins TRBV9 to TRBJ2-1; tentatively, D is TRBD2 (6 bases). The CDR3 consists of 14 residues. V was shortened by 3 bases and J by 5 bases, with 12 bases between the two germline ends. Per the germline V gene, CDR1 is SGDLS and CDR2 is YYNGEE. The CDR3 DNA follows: TGTGCCAGCAGCGCCGGGGGACGGAACAATGAGCAGTTCTTC. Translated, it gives CASSAGGRNNEQFF.

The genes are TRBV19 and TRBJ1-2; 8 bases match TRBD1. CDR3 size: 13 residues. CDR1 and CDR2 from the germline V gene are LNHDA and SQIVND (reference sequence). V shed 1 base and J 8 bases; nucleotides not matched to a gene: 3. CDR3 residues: CASSIGTGFGYTF. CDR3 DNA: TGTGCCAGTAGTATAGGGACAGGGTTCGGCTACACCTTC.

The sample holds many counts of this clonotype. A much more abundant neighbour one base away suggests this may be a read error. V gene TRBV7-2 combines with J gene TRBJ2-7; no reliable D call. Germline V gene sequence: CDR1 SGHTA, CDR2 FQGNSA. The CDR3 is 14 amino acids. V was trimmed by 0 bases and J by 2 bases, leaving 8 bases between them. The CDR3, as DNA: TGTGCCAGCAGCTTAGCGCATTCGGCCTACGAGCAGTACTTC. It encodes CASSLAHSAYEQYF.

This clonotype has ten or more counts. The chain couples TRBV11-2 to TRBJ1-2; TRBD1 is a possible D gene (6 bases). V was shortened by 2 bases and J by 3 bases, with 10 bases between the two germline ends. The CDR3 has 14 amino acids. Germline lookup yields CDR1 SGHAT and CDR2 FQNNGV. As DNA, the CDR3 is TGTGCCAGCAGCTTAAACAGGGATTACTATGGCTACACCTTC. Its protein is CASSLNRDYYGYTF.

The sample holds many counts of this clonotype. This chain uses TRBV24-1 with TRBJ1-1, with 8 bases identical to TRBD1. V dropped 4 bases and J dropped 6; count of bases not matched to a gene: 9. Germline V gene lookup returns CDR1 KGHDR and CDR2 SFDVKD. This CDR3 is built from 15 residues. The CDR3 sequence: CATSDASGTGAEAFF. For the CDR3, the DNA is TGTGCCACCAGTGACGCCTCCGGGACAGGAGCTGAAGCTTTCTTT.

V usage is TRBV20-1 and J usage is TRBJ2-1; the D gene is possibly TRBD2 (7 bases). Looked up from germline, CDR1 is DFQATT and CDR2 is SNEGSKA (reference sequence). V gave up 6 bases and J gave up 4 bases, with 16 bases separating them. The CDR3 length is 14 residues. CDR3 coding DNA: TGCAGTGCGAATGACGGGGGGCAATACAATGAGCAGTTCTTC. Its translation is CSANDGGQYNEQFF.

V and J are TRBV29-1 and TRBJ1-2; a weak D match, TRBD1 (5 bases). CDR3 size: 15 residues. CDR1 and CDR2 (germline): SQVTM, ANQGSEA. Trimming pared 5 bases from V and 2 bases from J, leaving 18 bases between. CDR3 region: CSVLRGGNPNYGYTF. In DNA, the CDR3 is TGCAGCGTTTTAAGGGGAGGAAACCCCAACTATGGCTACACCTTC.

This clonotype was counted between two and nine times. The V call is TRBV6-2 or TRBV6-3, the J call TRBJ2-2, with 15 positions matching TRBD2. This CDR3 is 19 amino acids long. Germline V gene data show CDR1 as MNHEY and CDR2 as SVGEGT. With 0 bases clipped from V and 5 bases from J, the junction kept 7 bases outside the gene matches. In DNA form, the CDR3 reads TGTGCCAGCAGTTACTCGGGACTAGCGGGGGGCGCGAGGACCGGGGAGCTGTTTTTT. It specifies CASSYSGLAGGARTGELFF.

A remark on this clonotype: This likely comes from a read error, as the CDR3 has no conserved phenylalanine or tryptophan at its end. CDR3 nucleotide sequence: TGTGCCAGCAGTGTGGAGGGGACGGATACGCAGTATCTT. Translation: CASSVEGTDTQYL. V is TRBV9 and J is TRBJ2-3, with a weak D call TRBD2 (6 bases). The CDR3 runs 13 residues. Trimming pared 5 bases from V and 6 bases from J, leaving 13 bases between. CDR1 and CDR2 (germline): SGDLS, YYNGEE.

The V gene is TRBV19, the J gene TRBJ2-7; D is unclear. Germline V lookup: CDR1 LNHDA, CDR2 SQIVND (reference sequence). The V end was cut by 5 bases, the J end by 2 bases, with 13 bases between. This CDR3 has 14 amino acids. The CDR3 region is CASSVSLLPYEQYF. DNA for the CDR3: TGTGCCAGTAGTGTATCTCTACTCCCCTACGAGCAGTACTTC.

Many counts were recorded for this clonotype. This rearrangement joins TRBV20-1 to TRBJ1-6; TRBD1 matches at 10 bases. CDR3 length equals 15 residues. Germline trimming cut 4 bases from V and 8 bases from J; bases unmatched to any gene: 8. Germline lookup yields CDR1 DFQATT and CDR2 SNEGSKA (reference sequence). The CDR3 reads CSATSGQGVYSPLHF. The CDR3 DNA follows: TGCAGTGCTACCTCTGGACAGGGGGTATATTCACCCCTCCACTTT.

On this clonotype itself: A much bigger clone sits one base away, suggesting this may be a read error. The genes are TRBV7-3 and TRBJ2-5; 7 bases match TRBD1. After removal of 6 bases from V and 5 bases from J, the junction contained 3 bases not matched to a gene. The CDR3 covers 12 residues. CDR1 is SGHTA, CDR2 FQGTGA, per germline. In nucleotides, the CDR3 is TGTGCCAGCAGTCCACAGGGGGAGACCCAGTACTTC. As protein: CASSPQGETQYF.

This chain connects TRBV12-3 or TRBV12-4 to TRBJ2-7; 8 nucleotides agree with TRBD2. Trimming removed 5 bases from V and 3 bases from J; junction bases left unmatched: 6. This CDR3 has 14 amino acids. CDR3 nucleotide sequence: TGTGCCAGCAGTAACCCGGGAGGGGGCTACGAGCAGTACTTC. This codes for CASSNPGGGYEQYF.

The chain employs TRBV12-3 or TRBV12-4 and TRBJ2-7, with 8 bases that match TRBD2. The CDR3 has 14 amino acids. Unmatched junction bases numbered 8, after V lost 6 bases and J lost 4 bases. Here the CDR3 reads CASSPQTSEYEQYF. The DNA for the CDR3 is TGTGCCAGCAGCCCCCAGACTAGCGAGTACGAGCAGTACTTC.

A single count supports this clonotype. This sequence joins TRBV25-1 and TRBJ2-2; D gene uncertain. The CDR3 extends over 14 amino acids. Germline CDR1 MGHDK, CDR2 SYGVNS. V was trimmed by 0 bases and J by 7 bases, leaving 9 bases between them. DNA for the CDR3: TGTGCCAGCAGTGAATATTTGGGTGGCGGGGAGCTGTTTTTT. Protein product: CASSEYLGGGELFF.

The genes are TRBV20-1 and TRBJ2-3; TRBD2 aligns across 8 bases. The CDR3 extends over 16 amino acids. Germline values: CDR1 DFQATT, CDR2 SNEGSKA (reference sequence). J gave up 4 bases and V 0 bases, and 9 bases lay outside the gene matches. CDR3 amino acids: CSARDQAGVGPDTQYF. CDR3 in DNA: TGCAGTGCTAGAGATCAAGCGGGAGTAGGTCCAGATACGCAGTATTTT.

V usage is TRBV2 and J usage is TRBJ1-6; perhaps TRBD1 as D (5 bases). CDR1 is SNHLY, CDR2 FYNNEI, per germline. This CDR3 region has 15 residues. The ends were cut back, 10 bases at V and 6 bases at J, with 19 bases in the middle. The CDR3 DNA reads TGTGCCACCATGGGGGATCCGGCCGGTAATTCACCCCTCCACTTT. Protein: CATMGDPAGNSPLHF.

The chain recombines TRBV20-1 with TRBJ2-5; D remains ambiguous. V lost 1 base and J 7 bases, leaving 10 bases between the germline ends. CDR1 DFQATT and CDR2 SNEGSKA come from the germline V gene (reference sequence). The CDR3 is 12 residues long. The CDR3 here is CSARGESGTQYF. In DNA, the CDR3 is TGCAGTGCTAGAGGAGAGTCCGGGACCCAGTACTTC.